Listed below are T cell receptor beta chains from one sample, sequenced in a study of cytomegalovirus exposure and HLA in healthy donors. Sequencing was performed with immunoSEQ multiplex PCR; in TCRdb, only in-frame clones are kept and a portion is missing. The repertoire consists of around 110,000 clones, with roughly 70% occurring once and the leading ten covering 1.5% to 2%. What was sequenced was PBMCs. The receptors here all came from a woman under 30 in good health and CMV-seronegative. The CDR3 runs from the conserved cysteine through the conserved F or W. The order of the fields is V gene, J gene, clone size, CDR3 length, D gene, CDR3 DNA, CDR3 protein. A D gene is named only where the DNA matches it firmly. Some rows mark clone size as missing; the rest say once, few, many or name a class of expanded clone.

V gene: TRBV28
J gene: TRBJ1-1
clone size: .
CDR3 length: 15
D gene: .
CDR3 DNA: TGTGCCAGCAATGACGCGGACACGGCTGTACCTGAAGCTTTCTTT
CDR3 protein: CASNDADTAVPEAFF

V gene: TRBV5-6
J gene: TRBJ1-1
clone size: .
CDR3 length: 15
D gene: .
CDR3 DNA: TGTGCCAGCAGCTTGTTCGGGGGAAGGGATACTGAAGCTTTCTTT
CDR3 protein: CASSLFGGRDTEAFF

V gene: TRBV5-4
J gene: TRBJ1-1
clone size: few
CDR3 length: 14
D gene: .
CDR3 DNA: TGTGCCAGCAGCTTGCGTCAGGTTAACACTGAAGCTTTCTTT
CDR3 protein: CASSLRQVNTEAFF

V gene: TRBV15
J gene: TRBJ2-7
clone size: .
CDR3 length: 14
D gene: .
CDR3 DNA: TGTGCCACCAGCAGAGCCCGGGGGACCTACGAGCAGTACTTC
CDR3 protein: CATSRARGTYEQYF

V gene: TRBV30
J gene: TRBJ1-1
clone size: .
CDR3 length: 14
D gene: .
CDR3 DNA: TGTGCCTGGAGTGTGGGGAGGATGAACACTGAAGCTTTCTTT
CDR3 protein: CAWSVGRMNTEAFF

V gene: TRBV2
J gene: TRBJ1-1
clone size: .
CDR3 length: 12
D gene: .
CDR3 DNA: TGTGCCAGCAGTGAAGAGGGGTCTGAAGCTTTCTTT
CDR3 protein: CASSEEGSEAFF

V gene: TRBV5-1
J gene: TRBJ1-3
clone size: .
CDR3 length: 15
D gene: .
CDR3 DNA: TGCGCCAGCAGCTCAGCAGGAAGCTCTGGAAACACCATATATTTT
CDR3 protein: CASSSAGSSGNTIYF

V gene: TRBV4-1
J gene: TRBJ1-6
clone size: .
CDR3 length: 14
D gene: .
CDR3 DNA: TGCGCCAGCAGCCAAGATCGGGCGGGGTCACCCCTCCACTTT
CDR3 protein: CASSQDRAGSPLHF

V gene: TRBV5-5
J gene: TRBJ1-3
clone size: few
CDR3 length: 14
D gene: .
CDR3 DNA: TGTGCCAGCAGCTTGGTCGGCTCTGGAAACACCATATATTTT
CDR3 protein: CASSLVGSGNTIYF

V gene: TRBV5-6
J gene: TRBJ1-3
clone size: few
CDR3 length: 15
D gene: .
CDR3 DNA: TGTGCCAGCAGCTTTAATCGGGGTTCTGGAAACACCATATATTTT
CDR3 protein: CASSFNRGSGNTIYF

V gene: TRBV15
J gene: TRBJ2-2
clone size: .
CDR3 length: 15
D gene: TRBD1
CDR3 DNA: TGTGCCACCAGCAGAGATTCCCAGGGGGTCGGGGAGCTGTTTTTT
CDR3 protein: CATSRDSQGVGELFF

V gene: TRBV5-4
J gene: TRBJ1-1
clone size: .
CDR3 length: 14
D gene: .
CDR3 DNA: TGTGCCAGCAGCTTGGGGGGCGAGAACACTGAAGCTTTCTTT
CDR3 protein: CASSLGGENTEAFF

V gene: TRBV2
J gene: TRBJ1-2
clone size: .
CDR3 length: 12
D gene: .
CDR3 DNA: TGTGCCAGCGGGGCAGGGCTCTATGGCTACACCTTC
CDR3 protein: CASGAGLYGYTF

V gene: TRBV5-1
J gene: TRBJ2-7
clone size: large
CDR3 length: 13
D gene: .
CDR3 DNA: TGCGCCAGCAGCTGGACTAAGTCCTACGAGCAGTACTTC
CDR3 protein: CASSWTKSYEQYF

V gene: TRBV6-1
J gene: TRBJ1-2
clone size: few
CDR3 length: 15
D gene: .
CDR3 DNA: TGTGCCAGCACGTGGGGCTCCACCTTTTTCTATGGCTACACCTTC
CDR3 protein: CASTWGSTFFYGYTF

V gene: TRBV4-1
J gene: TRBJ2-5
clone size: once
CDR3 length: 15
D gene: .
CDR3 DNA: TGCGCCAGCAGCCAGCCCGGACTATACCAAGAGACCCAGTACTTC
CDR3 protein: CASSQPGLYQETQYF

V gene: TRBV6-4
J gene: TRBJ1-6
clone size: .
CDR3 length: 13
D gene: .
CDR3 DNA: TGTGCCAGCAGTGGAGGGAATAATTCACCCCTCCACTTT
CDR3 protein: CASSGGNNSPLHF

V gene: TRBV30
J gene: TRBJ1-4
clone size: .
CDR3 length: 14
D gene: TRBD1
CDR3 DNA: TGTGCCTGGAGTGATGCAGGGGGCAGGCAAAAACTGTTTTTT
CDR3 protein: CAWSDAGGRQKLFF

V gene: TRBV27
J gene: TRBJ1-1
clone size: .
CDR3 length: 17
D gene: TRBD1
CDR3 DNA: TGTGCCAGCAGACTTAGGGGGGACAGGGGGGTCGGCACTGAAGCTTTCTTT
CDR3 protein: CASRLRGDRGVGTEAFF

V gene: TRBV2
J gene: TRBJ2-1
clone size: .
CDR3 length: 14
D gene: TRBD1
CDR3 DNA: TGTGCCAGCACCCGGGACAGTGGAAACAATGAGCAGTTCTTC
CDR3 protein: CASTRDSGNNEQFF

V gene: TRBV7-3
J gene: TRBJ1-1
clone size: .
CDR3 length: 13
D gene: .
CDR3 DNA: TGTGCCAGCAGCCCCATCGCGGGCACTGAAGCTTTCTTT
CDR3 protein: CASSPIAGTEAFF

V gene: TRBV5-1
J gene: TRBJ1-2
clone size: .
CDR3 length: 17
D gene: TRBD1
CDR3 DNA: TGCGCCAGCAGCTTGGAGCGCGGGACAGAAGGTAACTATGGCTACACCTTC
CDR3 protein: CASSLERGTEGNYGYTF

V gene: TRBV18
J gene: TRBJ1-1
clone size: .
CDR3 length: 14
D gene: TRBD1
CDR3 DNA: TGTGCCAGCTCACCAGGGAGACAGGGTTCTGAAGCTTTCTTT
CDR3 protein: CASSPGRQGSEAFF

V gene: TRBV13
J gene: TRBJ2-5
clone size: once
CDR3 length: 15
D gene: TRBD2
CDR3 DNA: TGTGCCAGCAGCTTAGGACTAGCGGGGGGAGAGACCCAGTACTTC
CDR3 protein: CASSLGLAGGETQYF

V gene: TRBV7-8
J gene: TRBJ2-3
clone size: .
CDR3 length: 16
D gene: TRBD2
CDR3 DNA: TGTGCCAGCAGCCTCCGGACTAGCGGGGGGACAGATACGCAGTATTTT
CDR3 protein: CASSLRTSGGTDTQYF

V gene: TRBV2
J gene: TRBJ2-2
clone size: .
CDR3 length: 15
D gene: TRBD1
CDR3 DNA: TGTGCCAGCAGTCCTCGGACAGGGAGCACCGGGGAGCTGTTTTTT
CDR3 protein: CASSPRTGSTGELFF

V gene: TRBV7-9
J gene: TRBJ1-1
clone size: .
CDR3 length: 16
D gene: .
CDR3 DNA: TGTGCCAGCAGCTTAGGGTTCGGGGGGCAATCCACTGAAGCTTTCTTT
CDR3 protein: CASSLGFGGQSTEAFF

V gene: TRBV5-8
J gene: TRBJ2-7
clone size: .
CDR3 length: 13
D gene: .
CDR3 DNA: TGTGCCAGCAGCTTGAGTCCCCAGATTGAGCAGTACTTC
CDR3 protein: CASSLSPQIEQYF

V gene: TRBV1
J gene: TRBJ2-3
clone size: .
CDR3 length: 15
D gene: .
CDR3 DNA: TGCACCAGCAGCCAAGGGGGCGGAAACACAGATACGCAGTATTTT
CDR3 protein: CTSSQGGGNTDTQYF

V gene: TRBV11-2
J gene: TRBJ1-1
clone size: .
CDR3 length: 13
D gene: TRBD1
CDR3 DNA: TGTGCCAGCAGCTTGACAGGGGGCACTGAAGCTTTCTTT
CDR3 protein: CASSLTGGTEAFF

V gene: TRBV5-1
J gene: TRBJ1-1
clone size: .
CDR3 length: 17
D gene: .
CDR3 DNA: TGCGCCAGCAGCTTGGCCCTAAGACAGACAAGTTACACTGAAGCTTTCTTT
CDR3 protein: CASSLALRQTSYTEAFF

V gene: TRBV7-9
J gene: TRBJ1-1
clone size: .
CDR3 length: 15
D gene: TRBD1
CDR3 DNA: TGTGCCAGCAGCCCTCCCGGACAGGAGAACACTGAAGCTTTCTTT
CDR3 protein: CASSPPGQENTEAFF

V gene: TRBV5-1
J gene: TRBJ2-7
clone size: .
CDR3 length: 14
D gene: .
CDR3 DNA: TGCGCCAGCAGCTTAGGAGCAGCGGTCTACGAGCAGTACTTC
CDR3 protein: CASSLGAAVYEQYF

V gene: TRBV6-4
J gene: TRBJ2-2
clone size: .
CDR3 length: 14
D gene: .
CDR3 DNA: TGTGCCAGCAGCGCAAAACAGGGCACCGGGGAGCTGTTTTTT
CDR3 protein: CASSAKQGTGELFF

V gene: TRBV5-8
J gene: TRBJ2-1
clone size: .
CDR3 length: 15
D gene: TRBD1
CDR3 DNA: TGTGCCAGCAGCTTGGTGGGACAGGGGTTATCTGAGCAGTTCTTC
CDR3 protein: CASSLVGQGLSEQFF

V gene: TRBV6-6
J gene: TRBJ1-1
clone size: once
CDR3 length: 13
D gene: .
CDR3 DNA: TGTGCCAGCAGTGAGATGGGGGGAGCTGAAGCTTTCTTT
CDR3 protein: CASSEMGGAEAFF

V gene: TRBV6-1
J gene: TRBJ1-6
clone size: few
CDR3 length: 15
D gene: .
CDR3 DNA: TGTGCCAGCAGTGAAGCGCTTGGGGGCGGCTCACCCCTCCACTTT
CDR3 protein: CASSEALGGGSPLHF

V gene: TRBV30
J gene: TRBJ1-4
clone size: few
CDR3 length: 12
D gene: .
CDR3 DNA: TGTGCCTGGAGGGGAGGTAATGAAAAACTGTTTTTT
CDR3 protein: CAWRGGNEKLFF

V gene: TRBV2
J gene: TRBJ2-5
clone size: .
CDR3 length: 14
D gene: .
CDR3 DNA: TGTGCCAGCAAGAGACCGGAAACTAAAGAGACCCAGTACTTC
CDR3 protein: CASKRPETKETQYF

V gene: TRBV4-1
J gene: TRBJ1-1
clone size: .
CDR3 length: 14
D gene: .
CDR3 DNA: TGCGCCAGCAGCCAAACGGGGTTGAACACTGAAGCTTTCTTT
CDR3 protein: CASSQTGLNTEAFF

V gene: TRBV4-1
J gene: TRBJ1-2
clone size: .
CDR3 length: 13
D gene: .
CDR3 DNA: TGCGCCAGCAGCCAGACAAATAACTATGGCTACACCTTC
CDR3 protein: CASSQTNNYGYTF

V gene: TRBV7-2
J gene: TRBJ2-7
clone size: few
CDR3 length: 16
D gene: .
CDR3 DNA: TGTGCCAGCAGCTTAGTTCTTCGGGACTTGTCCTACGAGCAGTACTTC
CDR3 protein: CASSLVLRDLSYEQYF

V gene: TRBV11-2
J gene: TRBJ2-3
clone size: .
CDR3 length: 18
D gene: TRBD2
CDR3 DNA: TGTGCCAGCAGCCCCGGGGTAGCGGGGGCCTTAAGCACAGATACGCAGTATTTT
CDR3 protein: CASSPGVAGALSTDTQYF

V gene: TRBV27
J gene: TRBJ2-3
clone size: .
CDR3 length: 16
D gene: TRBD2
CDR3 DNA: TGTGCCAGCAGTTTTCAAACTAGCGGGGGGGCAGATACGCAGTATTTT
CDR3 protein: CASSFQTSGGADTQYF

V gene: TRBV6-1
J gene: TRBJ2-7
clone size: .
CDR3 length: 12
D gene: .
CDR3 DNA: TGTGCCAGCATGGGCAGCACCTACGAGCAGTACTTC
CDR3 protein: CASMGSTYEQYF

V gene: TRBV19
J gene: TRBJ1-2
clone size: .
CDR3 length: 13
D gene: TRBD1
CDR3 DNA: TGTGCCAGTAGTTCCCGGGACAGGGGACTCTACACCTTC
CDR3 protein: CASSSRDRGLYTF

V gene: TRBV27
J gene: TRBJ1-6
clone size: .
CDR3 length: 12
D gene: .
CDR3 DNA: TGTGCCAGCAGATACTCAAATTCACCCCTCCACTTT
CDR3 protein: CASRYSNSPLHF